The T cell receptor (beta chain) under discussion was sequenced for a study of blood T cell repertoires in COVID-19. Study as a whole: Italy, Spain and the United States were the sources of the convalescent and acute COVID-19 samples. PBMCs, B-cell-depleted T cells, or T cells provided the cDNA or gDNA that made up the material.

This CDR3 has 14 residues. V dropped 2 bases and J dropped 6 bases, with 13 bases sitting between them. Germline V lookup: CDR1 KGHSH, CDR2 LQKENI. Source study methods: It was from reference gene primer amplification that nucleated cell counts were estimated. Assay used: immunoSEQ multiplex PCR; TCRdb lists only in-frame clones, some missing. For V, J and clone size, that table is used; D and trimming come from the DNA. The profile shows roughly 380,000 clones, about 91% of them singletons. A Seattle source enrolled patients during active infection and followed them longitudinally. This clone was observed a handful of times.

Sequenced sample: peripheral blood. This TCR came from a woman in her 40s with COVID-19, enrolled during active disease. V usage is TRBV18 and J usage is TRBJ1-2, with unresolved D. The CDR3 DNA sequence: TGTGCCAGCTCACCAAATGAGGGCCTTGATGGCTACACCTTC. It yields the protein CASSPNEGLDGYTF.